The TCR beta chain described here comes from a study of blood T cell repertoires in COVID-19. Study as a whole: The origin of the acute and convalescent COVID-19 samples was the United States, Italy and Spain. PBMCs, B-cell-depleted T cells, or T cells provided the cDNA or gDNA that made up the material.

This clone was observed a handful of times. V lost 3 bases and J lost 5, with 10 bases in between. Germline loops: CDR1 MDHEN, CDR2 SYDVKM. The CDR3 contains 14 residues. Original processing methods: Amplified reference gene primers provided the basis for estimating nucleated cell counts. The protocol was immunoSEQ multiplex PCR, while the TCRdb copy is restricted to in-frame clones and leaves out a portion. The D gene and trimming were derived from the DNA, and the V and J assignments and clone size from that table. The table lists about 220,000 clones, 84% of them singletons, with roughly a tenth in the top ten.

The chain is built from TRBV28 and TRBJ1-4; D call uncertain. The sequence came from a man aged 45-65 years with active or convalescent COVID-19. The sequencing input was peripheral blood. The CDR3 here is CASSLRQLNEKLFF. CDR3 nucleotides: TGTGCCAGCAGTTTGCGGCAGCTGAATGAAAAACTGTTTTTT.